Listed below are T cell receptor beta chains from one sample, sequenced in a study of blood T cells in healthy people across ages. MiXCR was run by TCRdb on the 5' RACE reads, yielding one entry per CDR3 protein. The data hold 650,000 to 800,000 distinct CDR3 sequences, with 44% observed a single time. Sequences were obtained from blood. The source is a man in his fifties or sixties in good health. CDR3s include the opening cysteine and the closing phenylalanine or tryptophan. The D gene is left open where the match is weak.

V gene: TRBV6-5
D gene: -
J gene: TRBJ2-4
CDR3 protein: CASRPNQLAKNIQYF

V gene: TRBV7-9
D gene: -
J gene: TRBJ1-3
CDR3 protein: CASEPRGSGNTIYF

V gene: TRBV5-1
D gene: TRBD2
J gene: TRBJ2-3
CDR3 protein: CASSYIAGGPADTQYF

V gene: TRBV20-1
D gene: -
J gene: TRBJ2-3
CDR3 protein: CSARRDPSTDTQYF

V gene: TRBV15
D gene: -
J gene: TRBJ2-1
CDR3 protein: CATSRDHNEQFF

V gene: TRBV6-2/TRBV6-3
D gene: -
J gene: TRBJ2-7
CDR3 protein: CASSYYSYEQYF

V gene: TRBV30
D gene: -
J gene: TRBJ1-2
CDR3 protein: CAWSVWSVVRYGYTF

V gene: TRBV19
D gene: -
J gene: TRBJ2-7
CDR3 protein: CASSFSRGGNYEQYF

V gene: TRBV7-9
D gene: TRBD1
J gene: TRBJ1-5
CDR3 protein: CASRPRDRHSNQPQHF

V gene: TRBV7-2
D gene: TRBD1
J gene: TRBJ2-7
CDR3 protein: CASSSQTGSYEQYF

V gene: TRBV20-1
D gene: TRBD2
J gene: TRBJ2-1
CDR3 protein: CSARTGDYRNEQFF

V gene: TRBV4-3
D gene: TRBD1
J gene: TRBJ1-2
CDR3 protein: CASSQEGTGGFGYTF

V gene: TRBV12-3/TRBV12-4
D gene: -
J gene: TRBJ1-2
CDR3 protein: CASSSSSNYGYTF

V gene: TRBV10-3
D gene: -
J gene: TRBJ1-5
CDR3 protein: CAISDTGRNQPQHF

V gene: TRBV10-3
D gene: -
J gene: TRBJ2-3
CDR3 protein: CAATTGTDTQYF

V gene: TRBV20-1
D gene: -
J gene: TRBJ1-5
CDR3 protein: CSASPPKGRDQPQHF

V gene: TRBV20-1
D gene: -
J gene: TRBJ2-1
CDR3 protein: CSAPGLVDKFF

V gene: TRBV27
D gene: TRBD1
J gene: TRBJ2-6
CDR3 protein: CASSLTGGGSGANVLTF

V gene: TRBV5-4
D gene: TRBD1
J gene: TRBJ1-2
CDR3 protein: CASSIRDREAYGYTF

V gene: TRBV30
D gene: -
J gene: TRBJ2-3
CDR3 protein: CAWSVRRDLLSADTQYF

V gene: TRBV3-1
D gene: -
J gene: TRBJ2-4
CDR3 protein: CASSQDRQDKPGEQYF

V gene: TRBV9
D gene: -
J gene: TRBJ1-6
CDR3 protein: CASSVGTVNSPLHF

V gene: TRBV7-9
D gene: TRBD2
J gene: TRBJ2-1
CDR3 protein: CASSLAQGGANEQFF

V gene: TRBV20-1
D gene: TRBD1
J gene: TRBJ2-3
CDR3 protein: CSARESWDREDTQYF